This is a list of T cell receptor beta chains from one sample in a study of CD8 T cells in ankylosing spondylitis. TCRdb re-called the 5' RACE reads through MiXCR, storing one row per CDR3 protein. Of some 240,000 distinct CDR3 sequences in the sample, more than 20% are singletons; the top ten hold more than 0.6%. Sequenced material: blood, either unsorted or a sorted T cell fraction (not recorded which). Source of these receptors: a male donor with ankylosing spondylitis or in good health (not recorded which). Each CDR3 is given with its conserved first and last residue. D genes are given only for firm matches. The size field is filled for only some rows; it gives once, few, many or a size class.

D gene: TRBD1
V gene: TRBV24-1
J gene: TRBJ1-2
clone size: many
CDR3 DNA: TGTGCCACTCGTGGGACAGGGGATGGCTACACCTTC
CDR3 protein: CATRGTGDGYTF

D gene: .
V gene: TRBV6-1
J gene: TRBJ2-7
clone size: many
CDR3 DNA: TGTGCCAGCCTTGACGTGGTCTCCTACGAGCAGTACTTC
CDR3 protein: CASLDVVSYEQYF

D gene: TRBD2
V gene: TRBV20-1
J gene: TRBJ2-7
clone size: .
CDR3 DNA: TGCAGTGCTAGACCTAGCGGGGGGAGGTACGAGCAGTACTTC
CDR3 protein: CSARPSGGRYEQYF

D gene: .
V gene: TRBV20-1
J gene: TRBJ2-3
clone size: few
CDR3 DNA: TGCAGTGCTAGACTCGGGACGGCCATCACAGATACGCAGTATTTT
CDR3 protein: CSARLGTAITDTQYF

D gene: .
V gene: TRBV20-1
J gene: TRBJ1-6
clone size: .
CDR3 DNA: TGCAGTGCTAGAGGGGGAACAGGATACGGGGCGTCGGGGCCCCTCCACTTT
CDR3 protein: CSARGGTGYGASGPLHF

D gene: .
V gene: TRBV20-1
J gene: TRBJ2-7
clone size: many
CDR3 DNA: TGCAGTGCTAGACTACCATTGAGCTCCTACGAGCAGTACTTC
CDR3 protein: CSARLPLSSYEQYF

D gene: .
V gene: TRBV20-1
J gene: TRBJ2-7
clone size: many
CDR3 DNA: TGCAGTGCAAGACCGGATTCGGAGCAGTACTTC
CDR3 protein: CSARPDSEQYF

D gene: .
V gene: TRBV29-1
J gene: TRBJ1-2
clone size: .
CDR3 DNA: TGCAGCGTTGGGGGCGACTATGGCTACACCTTC
CDR3 protein: CSVGGDYGYTF

D gene: .
V gene: TRBV12-3/TRBV12-4
J gene: TRBJ1-5
clone size: .
CDR3 DNA: TGTGCCAGCAGTTTTGGGCAGACCAATCAGCCCCAGCATTTT
CDR3 protein: CASSFGQTNQPQHF

D gene: .
V gene: TRBV20-1
J gene: TRBJ2-2
clone size: many
CDR3 DNA: TGCAGTGCTAGGAGAGGACATCTTATTCCCGGGGAGCTGTTTTTT
CDR3 protein: CSARRGHLIPGELFF

D gene: .
V gene: TRBV12-3/TRBV12-4
J gene: TRBJ2-5
clone size: few
CDR3 DNA: TGTGCCAGCAGGGGGGGAGCCGGGTGGACCCAGTACTTC
CDR3 protein: CASRGGAGWTQYF

D gene: TRBD1
V gene: TRBV7-3
J gene: TRBJ2-4
clone size: .
CDR3 DNA: TGTGCCAGCAGCTCCCAAGGGGGCGGCAAAAACATTCAGTACTTC
CDR3 protein: CASSSQGGGKNIQYF

D gene: TRBD2
V gene: TRBV20-1
J gene: TRBJ2-5
clone size: many
CDR3 DNA: TGCAGTGCTAGGCCAGCGGGGGGGCGGCAAGAGACCCAGTACTTC
CDR3 protein: CSARPAGGRQETQYF

D gene: .
V gene: TRBV3-1
J gene: TRBJ2-3
clone size: many
CDR3 DNA: TGTGCCAGCAGCCATTCAGGGGCCACAGATACGCAGTATTTT
CDR3 protein: CASSHSGATDTQYF

D gene: TRBD1
V gene: TRBV12-3/TRBV12-4
J gene: TRBJ1-5
clone size: many
CDR3 DNA: TGTGCCAGCAGCCTTCAGGGGGGCGAGGGACCCCAGCATTTT
CDR3 protein: CASSLQGGEGPQHF

D gene: .
V gene: TRBV28
J gene: TRBJ2-7
clone size: .
CDR3 DNA: TGTGCCAGCAGTTTACGGCGGATAGGCGAGCAGTACTTC
CDR3 protein: CASSLRRIGEQYF

D gene: .
V gene: TRBV20-1
J gene: TRBJ2-7
clone size: many
CDR3 DNA: TGCAGTGCAGCTCCCGGGGGAAAGACAGGTTCTGAGAACTTC
CDR3 protein: CSAAPGGKTGSENF

D gene: TRBD2
V gene: TRBV20-1
J gene: TRBJ2-1
clone size: many
CDR3 DNA: TGCAGTGCTAGAGGCGGTAGCGGGGGAGTCTATGAGCAGTTCTTC
CDR3 protein: CSARGGSGGVYEQFF

D gene: TRBD2
V gene: TRBV29-1
J gene: TRBJ2-3
clone size: .
CDR3 DNA: TGCAGCGTTGCCGGGACTAGCGGGGGGTACGCTAGCACAGATACGCAGTATTTT
CDR3 protein: CSVAGTSGGYASTDTQYF

D gene: .
V gene: TRBV5-4
J gene: TRBJ2-1
clone size: .
CDR3 DNA: TGTGCCAGCAGCAGGGACACTGCCTACAATGAGCAGTTCTTC
CDR3 protein: CASSRDTAYNEQFF

D gene: TRBD1
V gene: TRBV29-1
J gene: TRBJ2-1
clone size: .
CDR3 DNA: TGCAGCGTTGAAAACCAGGGGGCTTATGAGCAGTTCTTC
CDR3 protein: CSVENQGAYEQFF

D gene: .
V gene: TRBV20-1
J gene: TRBJ2-1
clone size: .
CDR3 DNA: TGCAGTGCTAAAGTACAGCCAGGCCCGGAGCAGTTCTTC
CDR3 protein: CSAKVQPGPEQFF